This entry is about one TCR beta chain. This entry is derived from a study of blood T cell repertoires in COVID-19. Germline V gene data show CDR1 as SGHRS and CDR2 as YFSETQ. V dropped 4 bases and J dropped 0 bases, with 11 bases sitting between them. This CDR3 has 14 amino acids. Per the original data handling: Amplification of reference gene primers was used by the study to estimate nucleated cell counts. Assay used: immunoSEQ multiplex PCR; TCRdb lists only in-frame clones, some missing. D and trimming were read from the DNA, whereas the V and J calls and clone size are those reported in that table. In the table there are about 42,000 clones, 89% of which are singletons.

The TCR was taken from a human donor in a cohort sampled during active COVID-19. The V gene is TRBV5-1, the J gene TRBJ2-7; D is unresolved. The sequenced material came from peripheral blood. The CDR3 spells CASSRDEDSYEQYF. CDR3 sequence (DNA): TGCGCCAGCAGCCGCGACGAGGACTCCTACGAGCAGTACTTC.